This note documents a single T cell receptor (beta chain) sequence. No antigen is known for it. The use of a sample-barcoded 5' primer and a J-beta primer mix characterized a second PCR of about 7 to 12 cycles. TCRdb reprocessed the 5' RACE reads with MiXCR, giving one entry per CDR3 protein. This table has hundreds of thousands of distinct CDR3 sequences, 45% to 70% appearing once. The record originates from a study of blood T cells in healthy people across ages. Study-wide results and caveats: While age rose, TCR beta diversity per million T cells dropped in a roughly linear way. Bulk PBMC profiling left naive and antigen-experienced comparisons inconclusive.

This CDR3 has 13 residues. The V and J ends lost 0 bases and 8 bases respectively, with 10 bases between them. The germline V gene encodes CDR1 SGHDN and CDR2 FVKESK. Sequencing was performed on blood. This sequence originates from a man between 40 and 49 years old in good health. The J gene is TRBJ1-2, the V gene TRBV14; tentative D call: TRBD1 (5 bases). The CDR3 nucleotides read TGTGCCAGCAGCCAAGATTACAGGATAGGCTACACCTTC. Translated, it gives CASSQDYRIGYTF.